This TCR beta chain was sequenced for a study of cytomegalovirus exposure and HLA in healthy donors (dated by TCRdb to about 2017). Some background on the complete study: An earlier analysis of about 560 of the donors reported approximately 260 Gb of sequence data and roughly 120 million unique TCR beta sequences obtained from about 180 million T cells. An early release covering roughly 600 HLA-typed donors comprised 300 to 350 gigabases of sequencing data and tens of millions of unique TCR sequences. The genetic ancestry cluster associated with self-reported Caucasian donors included 80% to 90% of the 350 to 500 genotyped donors. The study was designed to test whether signatures of past pathogen exposure could be identified by cataloging public T cell receptors. Using immunosequencing, the study profiled T cell repertoires from 500 to 800 subjects and related those repertoires to cytomegalovirus serostatus. A separate validation cohort of more than 100 different subjects was used in addition to the 666-subject first cohort. High-throughput TCR immunosequencing, statistical association of individual TCRs with disease status, and machine learning were combined to predict cytomegalovirus infection status. A later analysis re-examined previously published TCR beta repertoires from roughly 650 donors and added high-resolution HLA genotyping to investigate patterns of TCR occurrence. Rather than using new phenotypic data, the later analysis identified candidate immune exposures from TCR beta sequences and from how often those sequences occurred across donors. In an earlier analysis of 500 to 650 of the donors, high-throughput TCR beta sequencing was used to judge whether each TCR beta V gene segment behaved as functional or pseudogenic. Donor age, sex, ethnicity and CMV serostatus were compiled alongside the repertoire data. A later genetic analysis took genome-wide SNP genotypes for about three fifths of the 666 donors and used that subset as a discovery cohort. All discovery cohort repertoires had been generated on a single sequencing platform. HLA typing covered class I and class II loci at four-digit resolution. The number of donors typed differed by locus, with roughly 620-630 for A, B, C, DRB1 and DQB1, around 500 for DQA1, 606 for DPA1, and some 440 for DPB1. A handful of DR-DQ haplotypes were handled as single units for association and clustering because linkage in the cohort was strong. Among some 400 genotyped donors of the cohort, an average of approximately 240,000 unique TCR beta nucleotide sequences was sequenced per donor, of which about 18% were non-productive. Results and caveats for the whole study, not just this receptor: A later analysis found that HLA-associated TCR beta chains were more clonally expanded and had lower generation probabilities than equally common non-associated chains. In the study, about 150 TCR beta chains were listed as associated with cytomegalovirus. A further reported finding was that TCR beta sequences accurately predicted the HLA-A and HLA-B alleles for most subjects in the first cohort. Cytomegalovirus status was reported to be diagnosed by the classifier with high specificity and sensitivity in both the original and validation cohorts. Because counts were too low, seventeen rarely observed V segments, including chromosome 9 orphons, were excluded from the earlier analysis of 587 of the donors. Several of the top co-occurrence clusters appeared to be linked to parvovirus B19, influenza, CMV and Epstein-Barr virus, according to a later analysis. In vitro tests confirmed that three of the cytomegalovirus-associated TCR beta chains recognize cytomegalovirus antigens. Most TCR sequences were seen in very few donors, while some public TCRs were found in many individuals. According to a later analysis, most CMV-associated TCR beta chains appeared to be HLA-restricted, and the HLA associations seemed to be driven largely by CMV exposure. In a later analysis, the rate of TCR association differed among HLA loci, with DRB1 alleles having the most associated TCRs and HLA-C alleles having the fewest. A cluster of highly shared sequence variants was judged likely to be a technical artifact of the sequencing pipeline. Correlated functional status among segregating V segments might be attributable to linkage disequilibrium, but an unknown experimental factor could not be ruled out. The authors suggested that the approach could potentially be extended to other disease states and immunological phenotypes. In an earlier analysis of under 600 of the donors, most TCR beta V segments were observed in productive rearrangements about 87% or about 30% of the time, broadly matching IMGT annotations. In this cohort, only TCR beta chains were sequenced, and detectable features were limited by the absence of alpha or paired-chain data. In a later analysis, over 15,000 TCR beta sequences were associated with specific HLA alleles at a false discovery rate of 0.05. Because HLA typing was unavailable for some donors at each locus, only the typed subset was used in association tests. CMV serostatus was the only immune exposure information available for the cohort. Roughly uniform sequencing depth across donors was assumed in presence/absence analyses, although this assumption may not hold. Assigning TCR associations to individual alleles was difficult when HLA alleles, especially DR and DQ, strongly co-occurred. The 87-base-pair reads could not distinguish some IMGT-functional V segments, including TRBV6-2 and TRBV6-3, so those segments were excluded. A later genetic analysis associated a missense DCLRE1C variant with V-gene and J-gene trimming of TCR beta chains, and an independent cohort replicated the association. According to a later genetic analysis, donors in an Asian-associated ancestry cluster had fewer N-insertions in productive TCRs than the approximately 670-donor mean.

To prepare the library, the immunoSEQ multiplex PCR assay was applied. A mixture of 60 forward primers for TCR Vbeta segments and 13 reverse primers for TCR Jbeta segments was used in the multiplex PCR. The CDR3 region of rearranged TCR beta genes was amplified from genomic DNA with a multiplex PCR assay. The Illumina HiSeq System was used to sequence the amplified TCR beta libraries as 87-base-pair reads. In the original analysis: In a later analysis, some 80 million unique TCR beta chains were counted across the roughly 670 repertoires, and roughly 11 million of these chains were shared by at least two donors. Raw reads were error-corrected and collapsed into unique sequences with a nearest-neighbor algorithm that merged closely related sequences to remove PCR and sequencing errors. Alignment of CDR3 sequences to IMGT reference sequences was used to assign V, D and J gene segments. Each retained sequence needed at least a six-nucleotide match to both a V gene segment and a J gene segment. Rearrangements were called productive when the CDR3 lacked stop codons and stayed in frame with V and J; all others were non-productive. Following IMGT convention, CDR3 was defined as the stretch from the second conserved V-encoded cysteine up to the conserved J-encoded phenylalanine. Sequences without an unambiguous match to a single V gene segment were excluded from the earlier analysis of approximately 560 of the donors. An earlier analysis of a few hundred of the donors called V segments functional above 56.7% productive rearrangements and segregating when the between-donor standard deviation exceeded 5%. A statistical classification framework was built to diagnose cytomegalovirus status from the catalog of TCR beta chain sequences. In a later analysis, TCR nucleotide sequences were compared against IMGT/GENE-DB human TR gene sequences so that V and J genes could be assigned. In a later analysis, CDR3 sequences and most-parsimonious VDJ recombination scenarios were assigned using the TCRdist pipeline. A later analysis defined each TCR beta chain by its CDR3 amino acid sequence plus V-gene family, and excluded reads lacking a unique V-gene family. To address suspected cross-contamination and a sequencing artifact, a later analysis removed 450 to 700 highly shared, low-generation-probability nucleotide sequences. In a later analysis, a clonal expansion index was calculated for each public chain from normalized within-repertoire ranks of inferred template counts. A later analysis computed generation probabilities with a VDJ recombination model fitted to out-of-frame rearrangements, and checked the results against IGoR. Hypergeometric tests were used in a later analysis to score TCR-TCR, TCR-HLA and TCR-CMV co-occurrence, with a repertoire-size bias correction applied to the TCR pairs. To estimate false discovery rates, a later analysis permuted the HLA or CMV assignments 20 times. In a later analysis, co-occurring TCRs were grouped using DBSCAN, with TCRdist sequence similarity added in when clustering inside HLA-allele-positive subsets. Repertoires with fewer than 30,000 or more than 120,000 public chains were left out of co-occurrence clustering, as were about 5 repertoires with anomalous nucleotide sharing. TCRdb carries this immuneACCESS record with in-frame sequences only. Its versions omit some clonotypes, under half of them owing to an unresolved V gene in the studies checked, with the rest unexplained. The D gene and trimming were derived from the DNA, and the V and J assignments and clone size from that table. This sample has some 90,000 clones in its table, and over 75% of those were observed once. About 4% of the sample is taken by the ten largest.

In total, approximately 690 healthy bone marrow donors made up the cohort. Cohort members were all nominally healthy when sampled, although unrecorded immune exposures were likely present. The donor tested CMV seronegative and was one of the 352 seronegative cohort members. A peripheral blood sample was collected from each donor, and TCR beta sequencing was performed on peripheral blood mononuclear cells. The Qiagen DNeasy Blood Extraction Kit was used to extract genomic DNA from the blood cell samples. Taken from cysteine to phenylalanine, the CDR3 has 13 residues. Only the CDR3 part of the read is kept: 39 bases, read in frame from the first base. CDR1 and CDR2, looked up from the germline V gene (reference sequence), are MNHNY and SVGAGI. Deletion took 0 bases off V and 3 bases off J, with a span of 6 bases between the germline ends. Of note for this clone: Its antigen specificity is not known. No base quality values were provided; no much bigger clone lies one nucleotide off.

The TCR comes from a man aged 50 to 60 in good health and CMV-seronegative. The specimen sequenced was PBMCs. The V and J genes are TRBV6-6 and TRBJ2-7, with the D gene not clear enough to name. The base sequence is TGTGCCAGCAGTTACTCGTCCAGCTACGAGCAGTACTTC. Its product reads: CASSYSSSYEQYF.